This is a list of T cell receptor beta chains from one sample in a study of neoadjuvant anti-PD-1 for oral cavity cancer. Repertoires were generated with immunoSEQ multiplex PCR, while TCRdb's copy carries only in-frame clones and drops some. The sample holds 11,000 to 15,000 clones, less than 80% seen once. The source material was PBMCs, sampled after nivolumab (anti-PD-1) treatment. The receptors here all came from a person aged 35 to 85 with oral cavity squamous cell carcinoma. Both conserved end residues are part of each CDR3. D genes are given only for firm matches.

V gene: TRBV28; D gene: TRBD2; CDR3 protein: CASSSGGRFQETQYF
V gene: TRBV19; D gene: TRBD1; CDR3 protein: CASLHRQGNTEAFF
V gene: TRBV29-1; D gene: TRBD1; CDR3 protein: CSVGGQGDYGYTF
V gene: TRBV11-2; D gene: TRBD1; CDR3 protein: CASSLGQGYEKLFF
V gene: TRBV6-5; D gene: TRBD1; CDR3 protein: CAYRGYEQYF
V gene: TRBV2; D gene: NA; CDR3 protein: CASSPYEQYF
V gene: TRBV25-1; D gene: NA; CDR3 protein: CASKREGDGSNNYGYTF
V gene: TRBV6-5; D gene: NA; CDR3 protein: CASSYSTAGNEQYF
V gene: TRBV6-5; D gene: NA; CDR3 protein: CASSYSNEQYF
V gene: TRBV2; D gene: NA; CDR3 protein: CASSESRQGGAETQYF
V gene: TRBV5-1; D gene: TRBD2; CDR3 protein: CASSLGLAGPPDTQYF
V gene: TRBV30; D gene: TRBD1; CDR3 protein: CAWSVGTDHGYTF
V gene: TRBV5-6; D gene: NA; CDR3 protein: CASSYTDTQYF
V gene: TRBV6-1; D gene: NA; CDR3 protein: CASSEILEAERVYNEQFF
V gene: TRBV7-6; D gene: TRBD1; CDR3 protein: CASSLETGVEQPQHF
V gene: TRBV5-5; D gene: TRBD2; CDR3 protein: CASSWGTTAGELFF
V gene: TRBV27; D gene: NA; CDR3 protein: CASRSGNRVDTEAFF
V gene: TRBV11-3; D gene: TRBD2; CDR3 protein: CASSLVGLAEIFSYEQYF
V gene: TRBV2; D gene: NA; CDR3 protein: CASSSGNIQYF
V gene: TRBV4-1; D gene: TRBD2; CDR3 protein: CASSQTLAGAGELFF
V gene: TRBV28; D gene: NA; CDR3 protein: CASSSGGRSGTQYF
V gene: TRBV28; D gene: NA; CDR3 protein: CASSLGVKTQYF